The 32 T cell receptor beta chains below all came from one sample that was sequenced in a study of blood T cell repertoires in COVID-19. The data were produced by immunoSEQ multiplex PCR, yet TCRdb's version contains in-frame clones alone and is incomplete. The profile shows just over 150,000 clones, 88% of them singletons. Sequenced material: PBMCs or T cells enriched from blood (not recorded which). The receptors derive from a woman in her forties or fifties who had recovered from COVID-19.

This clone appeared a single time. One junction end disagrees with the germline gene, perhaps due to a read error. This chain connects TRBV7-9 to TRBJ1-1; D might be TRBD1 (5 bases). In germline, CDR1 is SEHNR, CDR2 FQNEAQ (reference sequence). This CDR3 is built from 12 residues. The CDR3 loop reads CASRLEDNEAFF. In DNA, the CDR3 is TGTGCCAGCAGGTTAGAGGACAATGAAGCTTTCTTT.

The sample holds a few counts of this clone. The chain recombines TRBV6-6 with TRBJ1-2; possible D gene TRBD1, 6 bases. The CDR3 length is 19 residues. Germline CDR1 and CDR2: MNHNY and SVGAGI (reference sequence). V was trimmed by 5 bases and J by 0 bases, leaving 25 bases between them. The DNA of the CDR3 is TGTGCCAGCAGTCCTGACAGGTGGGGGCTCTCAGGCTCTAACTATGGCTACACCTTC. Its translation is CASSPDRWGLSGSNYGYTF.

This clone was recorded once. This chain uses TRBV19 with TRBJ2-3, with TRBD2 identical over 12 bases. V shed 6 bases, J shed 6 bases, and the junction held 16 bases outside the gene matches. Germline CDR1 LNHDA, CDR2 SQIVND (reference sequence). The CDR3 is made up of 18 amino acids. The CDR3 loop is CASRTNTGLAGNFDTQYF. CDR3 DNA: TGTGCCAGTAGAACTAACACCGGACTAGCGGGGAACTTCGATACGCAGTATTTT. The variable domain in full, with the rest retrieved from reference TRBV19 and TRBJ2-3, is DGGITQSPKYLFRKEGQNVTLSCEQNLNHDAMYWYRQDPGQGLRLIYYSQIVNDFQKGDIAEGYSVSREKKESFPLTVTSAQKNPTAFYLCASRTNTGLAGNFDTQYFGPGTRLTVL.

This chain joins TRBV7-2 and TRBJ1-2; 10 bases line up with TRBD1. Germline V gene lookup returns CDR1 SGHTA and CDR2 FQGNSA. The V segment lost 5 bases and the J segment 8 bases; nucleotides outside the gene matches: 5. CDR3 size: 13 residues. The CDR3 region has the DNA TGTGCCAGCAGCCAGGGGGACAGGGGAGGCTACACCTTC. Translating gives CASSQGDRGGYTF.

V gene TRBV4-2 combines with J gene TRBJ2-1, with TRBD2 identical over 9 bases. This CDR3 has 15 amino acids. Germline values: CDR1 LGHNA, CDR2 YNFKEQ. The V segment lost 4 bases and the J segment 9 bases; nucleotides outside the gene matches: 10. The CDR3 DNA sequence: TGTGCCAGCAGCCTCAGCGGGGGGCACCCTGGTGAGCAGTTCTTC. This sequence encodes CASSLSGGHPGEQFF.

This sequence joins TRBV4-3 and TRBJ1-1; the D is unclear. V was trimmed by 0 bases and J by 4 bases, leaving 27 bases between them. Germline CDR1 reads LGHNA; CDR2 reads YSLEER. This CDR3 has 20 residues. The CDR3 DNA follows: TGCGCCAGCAGCCAAGATTTTCCCCCAGAGGGAAGTAGGGAGGGCACTGAAGCTTTCTTT. It yields the protein CASSQDFPPEGSREGTEAFF.

The chain links TRBV19 to TRBJ1-4, with 8 bases aligning to TRBD1. The CDR3 loop spans 16 amino acids. The V gene's germline CDR1 is LNHDA and CDR2 SQIVND (reference sequence). Trimming removed 5 bases from V and 8 bases from J; junction bases left unmatched: 13. CDR3 residues: CASSGPGTGTKEKLFF. CDR3 nucleotides: TGTGCCAGTAGTGGTCCCGGGACAGGAACCAAGGAAAAACTGTTTTTT.

The chain carries TRBV10-1 and TRBJ1-1, with 8 bases aligning to TRBD1. This CDR3 has 12 residues. J was trimmed by 5 bases and V by 8 bases; bases with no gene match: 4. CDR1 WNHNN and CDR2 SYGVQD come from the germline V gene (reference sequence). Here the CDR3 DNA reads TGCGCCAGCTTAACAGGGGGGACTGAAGCTTTCTTT. Its protein is CASLTGGTEAFF.

The chain uses TRBV2 and TRBJ2-1, with 14 bases lining up with TRBD2. The CDR3 spans 16 residues. Germline V gene sequence: CDR1 SNHLY, CDR2 FYNNEI. J was trimmed by 0 bases and V by 6 bases; bases with no gene match: 1. CDR3 DNA sequence: TGTGCCAGCAGGGGACTAGCGGGGGCCTCCTACAATGAGCAGTTCTTC. Translated, it gives CASRGLAGASYNEQFF.

The chain employs TRBV6-5 and TRBJ2-7; TRBD1 aligns across 9 bases. The junction had 8 bases not matched to a gene; V was cut back by 7 bases and J by 1 base. The CDR3 sequence is 15 residues long. In germline, CDR1 is MNHEY, CDR2 SVGAGI. The CDR3 DNA is TGTGCCAGCAAAACTACCGGGACAGGGTCCTACGAGCAGTACTTC. This encodes CASKTTGTGSYEQYF.

The rearrangement uses TRBV11-3 and TRBJ2-5, with 16 bases identical to TRBD2. The germline gives CDR1 SGHNT, CDR2 YENEEA. The CDR3 is made up of 18 amino acids. V was pared by 5 bases and J by 5 bases, with 11 bases of the junction left unmatched. CDR3 region: CASSPGTSGGAGLETQYF. CDR3 sequence (DNA): TGTGCCAGCAGCCCAGGGACTAGCGGGGGGGCCGGTTTGGAGACCCAGTACTTC.

The chain combines TRBV3-1 (or the pseudogene TRBV3-2) with TRBJ2-5, with D tentatively TRBD2 (6 bases). The ends were cut back, 4 bases at V and 5 bases at J, with 17 bases in the middle. Germline CDR1 reads LGHDT; CDR2 reads YNNKEL (reference sequence). The CDR3 has 15 amino acids. The CDR3, as DNA: TGTGCCAGCAGCCCAAGCGGGCGGCCCGCGGAGACCCAGTACTTC. Its translation: CASSPSGRPAETQYF.

This chain joins TRBV5-1 and TRBJ1-1; no firm D call. Germline loops: CDR1 SGHRS, CDR2 YFSETQ. This CDR3 comprises 14 residues. V shed 7 bases and J shed 6 bases, with 19 bases lying between them. The CDR3 sequence: CASWGSGGRAEAFF. Written as DNA, the CDR3 is TGCGCCAGCTGGGGTTCGGGAGGGAGGGCTGAAGCTTTCTTT. Complete variable domain (other parts from reference TRBV5-1 and TRBJ1-1): KAGVTQTPRYLIKTRGQQVTLSCSPISGHRSVSWYQQTPGQGLQFLFEYFSETQRNKGNFPGRFSGRQFSNSRSEMNVSTLELGDSALYLCASWGSGGRAEAFFGQGTRLTVV.

This chain uses TRBV3-1 (or the pseudogene TRBV3-2) with TRBJ2-5, with D maybe TRBD2 (6 bases). The CDR3 consists of 10 residues. V was clipped by 8 bases and J by 5 bases, with 6 bases between them. Germline CDR1 is LGHDT and CDR2 is YNNKEL (reference sequence). For the CDR3, the DNA is TGTGCCAGCGGGGGGGAGACCCAGTACTTC. Its protein is CASGGETQYF.

This clone was seen more than once but under ten times. A junction boundary mismatches the germline segment, possibly from a read error. J is TRBJ1-1 and V is TRBV5-4; D possibly corresponds to TRBD1 (5 bases). The CDR3 is 13 residues long. Germline V gives CDR1 SGHNT, CDR2 YYREEE (reference sequence). In nucleotides, the CDR3 is TGTGCCAGCAGCTTGGGGGGCGGCCAGAATAGGGATTTT. Its translation is CASSLGGGQNRDF.

V is TRBV7-2 and J is TRBJ1-5; a possible D gene is TRBD1 (6 bases). The CDR3 length is 16 residues. V lost 5 bases and J lost 5, with 19 bases in between. Germline lookup yields CDR1 SGHTA and CDR2 FQGNSA. The CDR3 here is CASSQGQWGNHQPQHF. CDR3 in DNA: TGTGCCAGCAGCCAGGGGCAATGGGGGAACCATCAGCCCCAGCATTTT. The full variable domain, its missing parts supplied by reference TRBV7-2 and TRBJ1-5, is GAGVSQSPSNKVTEKGKDVELRCDPISGHTALYWYRQSLGQGLEFLIYFQGNSAPDKSGLPSDRFSAERTGGSVSTLTIQRTQQEDSAVYLCASSQGQWGNHQPQHFGDGTRLSIL.

The rearrangement joins TRBV6-5 to TRBJ1-1; D ambiguous. From germline, CDR1 is MNHEY and CDR2 SVGAGI. The germline V and J ends were trimmed by 0 bases and 4 bases, with 12 bases remaining between them. This CDR3 is 15 amino acids long. CDR3 loop: CASSYSSSRSTEAFF. The DNA for the CDR3 is TGTGCCAGCAGTTACTCGAGTTCGAGGAGCACTGAAGCTTTCTTT.

V usage is TRBV28 and J usage is TRBJ1-2; 8 bases line up with TRBD1. Germline assignment: CDR1 MDHEN and CDR2 SYDVKM. The ends lost 7 bases at V and 4 bases at J; junction bases unmatched: 11. The CDR3 extends over 15 amino acids. CDR3 sequence reads: CASKIGQGSFYGYTF. The CDR3 DNA is TGTGCCAGCAAGATCGGACAGGGTAGTTTCTATGGCTACACCTTC.

The V call is TRBV4-3, the J call TRBJ1-1; tentatively, D is TRBD1 (5 bases). V lost 4 bases and J 9 bases, leaving 12 bases between the germline ends. This CDR3 contains 12 residues. CDR1 is LGHNA and CDR2 is YSLEER in the germline V gene. CDR3 protein: CASSRVQGKAFF. In nucleotides, the CDR3 is TGCGCCAGCAGCCGAGTCCAGGGTAAAGCTTTCTTT.

The genes are TRBV11-2 and TRBJ2-5; TRBD2 aligns across 11 bases. Losses at the gene ends were 5 bases for V and 3 bases for J; bases not matched to a gene: 14. This CDR3 comprises 18 residues. CDR1 is SGHAT and CDR2 is FQNNGV in the germline V gene. The CDR3 here is CASSLPSLAGGVEETQYF. The CDR3 nucleotides are TGTGCCAGCAGCCTCCCCTCGCTAGCGGGGGGTGTCGAAGAGACCCAGTACTTC.

The table lists this clone with a count of one. V is TRBV30 and J is TRBJ1-2, with 10 bases identical to TRBD1. This CDR3 spans 15 amino acids. The ends lost 2 bases at V and 8 bases at J; junction bases unmatched: 11. Looked up from germline, CDR1 is GTSNPN and CDR2 is SVGIG (reference sequence). In DNA form, the CDR3 reads TGTGCCTGGAGTCCCCCCGGGACAGGGGTGTGGGGCTACACCTTC. This translates into CAWSPPGTGVWGYTF.

The chain links TRBV9 to TRBJ1-1, with D tentatively TRBD1 (6 bases). The ends were cut back, 4 bases at V and 0 bases at J, with 13 bases in the middle. Germline-derived CDR1 and CDR2 are SGDLS and YYNGEE. CDR3 size: 15 residues. The CDR3 coding sequence is TGTGCCAGCAGCCCCCCAGGGGTCATGAACACTGAAGCTTTCTTT. It codes for CASSPPGVMNTEAFF. The full variable domain, with the rest looked up from reference TRBV9 and TRBJ1-1, is DSGVTQTPKHLITATGQRVTLRCSPRSGDLSVYWYQQSLDQGLQFLIQYYNGEERAKGNILERFSAQQFPDLHSELNLSSLELGDSALYFCASSPPGVMNTEAFFGQGTRLTVV.

The sample holds a few counts of this clone. As DNA, the CDR3 is TGTGCCAGCTCAAGCCCGACTACGCGGGAGACCCAGTACTTC. Translation gives CASSSPTTRETQYF. The V call is TRBV18, the J call TRBJ2-5; possibly TRBD2 for D (5 bases). This CDR3 comprises 14 residues. The germline V and J ends were trimmed by 5 bases and 5 bases, with 15 bases remaining between them. Looked up from germline, CDR1 is KGHSH and CDR2 is LQKENI. The variable domain in full, with the rest retrieved from reference TRBV18 and TRBJ2-5, is NAGVMQNPRHLVRRRGQEARLRCSPMKGHSHVYWYRQLPEEGLKFMVYLQKENIIDESGMPKERFSAEFPKEGPSILRIQQVVRGDSAAYFCASSSPTTRETQYFGPGTRLLVL.

This chain uses TRBV6-2 or TRBV6-3 with TRBJ2-7; TRBD2 matches at 8 bases. Trimming at V came to 6 bases and at J to 3 bases, leaving 7 bases not matched to a gene. The CDR3 contains 14 residues. Germline V gene sequence: CDR1 MNHEY, CDR2 SVGEGT. The CDR3 DNA reads as TGTGCCAGCAGCTCGCGCGGGGGGAACTACGAGCAGTACTTC. Its translation: CASSSRGGNYEQYF.

V gene TRBV10-3 combines with J gene TRBJ2-5, with TRBD2 as a possible D gene (6 bases). Trimming took off 0 bases at V and 2 bases at J, with 7 bases between the two ends. This CDR3 comprises 14 residues. The germline V gene encodes CDR1 ENHRY and CDR2 SYGVKD. DNA of the CDR3: TGTGCCATCAGTGAGTCAGGAGGGCAAGAGACCCAGTACTTC. This gives the protein CAISESGGQETQYF.

V and J are TRBV5-1 and TRBJ2-3; D is unresolved. Germline V gene lookup returns CDR1 SGHRS and CDR2 YFSETQ. V was pared by 0 bases and J by 0 bases, with 5 bases between. CDR3 length equals 14 residues. CDR3: CASSLDSSTDTQYF. Written as DNA, the CDR3 is TGCGCCAGCAGCTTGGACAGCAGCACAGATACGCAGTATTTT.

The V gene is TRBV25-1, the J gene TRBJ1-3, with D unclear. CDR3 length equals 17 residues. V was clipped by 1 base and J by 0 bases, with 13 bases between them. Germline V lookup: CDR1 MGHDK, CDR2 SYGVNS. The CDR3, as DNA: TGTGCCAGCAGTGAATTAGAGGGCCTAAGCTCTGGAAACACCATATATTTT. Translated: CASSELEGLSSGNTIYF.

The chain combines TRBV6-2 or TRBV6-3 with TRBJ2-2; 9 bases map to TRBD1. Germline assignment: CDR1 MNHEY and CDR2 SVGEGT. The CDR3 spans 14 residues. V was clipped by 4 bases and J by 5 bases; unmatched bases: 2. This CDR3 is CASSLQGATGELFF. CDR3 in DNA: TGTGCCAGCAGTTTACAGGGGGCGACCGGGGAGCTGTTTTTT.

The chain couples TRBV7-3 to TRBJ2-1; unclear D gene. Deletions cut 3 bases from V and 4 bases from J, with 13 bases between. The CDR3 is 15 amino acids. CDR1 SGHTA and CDR2 FQGTGA come from the germline V gene. The CDR3 region is CASSFESAEYNEQFF. In DNA, the CDR3 is TGTGCCAGCAGCTTCGAATCCGCCGAGTACAATGAGCAGTTCTTC.

This chain links TRBV28 with TRBJ1-5; 8 positions agree with TRBD1. V lost 4 bases to trimming and J lost 4 bases; unmatched junction nucleotides: 3. Germline values: CDR1 MDHEN, CDR2 SYDVKM. The CDR3 extends over 14 amino acids. DNA of the CDR3: TGTGCCAGCAGTTATGGGACAGGTAATCAGCCCCAGCATTTT. Its translation: CASSYGTGNQPQHF.

The count of this clone is one. CDR3 DNA: TGCGCCAGCAGCCCGAGGACCGGGACAGGGATTACCTTTGAAGCTTTCTTT. This translates into CASSPRTGTGITFEAFF. V gene TRBV5-1 combines with J gene TRBJ1-1; 9 nucleotides match TRBD1. The CDR3 has 17 residues. The junction had 17 bases not matched to a gene; V was cut back by 4 bases and J by 7 bases. CDR1 is SGHRS and CDR2 is YFSETQ in the germline V gene.

This clone showed up just once. This chain uses TRBV10-2 with TRBJ1-2; 7 nucleotides agree with TRBD1. This CDR3 has 13 amino acids. The germline CDR1 and CDR2 sequences are WSHSY and SAAADI. V shed 8 bases, J shed 4 bases, and the junction held 7 bases outside the gene matches. In DNA form, the CDR3 reads TGCGCCAGCGCCGCCGGGGACAGCTATGGCTACACCTTC. Translating gives CASAAGDSYGYTF.